This TCR beta chain was identified during a study of blood T cell repertoires in COVID-19. Across the study: T cells, B-cell-depleted T cells, or PBMCs supplied cDNA or gDNA.

Source study methods: From reference gene primer amplification, estimates of nucleated cell counts were derived. This table comes from immunoSEQ multiplex PCR, and its TCRdb copy is limited to in-frame clones, with some not included. V and J calls plus clone size are reproduced from that table; the DNA served to infer D and trimming. The sample includes roughly 74,000 clones, roughly 88% of them seen just once. The V end lost 4 bases, the J end lost 0 bases, and 12 bases lay between the germline ends. CDR3 length: 15 residues. The germline V gene encodes CDR1 WSHSY and CDR2 SAAADI. The sequence derives from a woman of 80 years or more with active or convalescent COVID-19. V gene TRBV10-2 combines with J gene TRBJ1-2, with D unclear. Sequencing was done on a sample of peripheral blood. The CDR3 loop reads CASSGHSDTNYGYTF. DNA of the CDR3: TGCGCCAGCAGTGGACACTCCGATACTAACTATGGCTACACCTTC.